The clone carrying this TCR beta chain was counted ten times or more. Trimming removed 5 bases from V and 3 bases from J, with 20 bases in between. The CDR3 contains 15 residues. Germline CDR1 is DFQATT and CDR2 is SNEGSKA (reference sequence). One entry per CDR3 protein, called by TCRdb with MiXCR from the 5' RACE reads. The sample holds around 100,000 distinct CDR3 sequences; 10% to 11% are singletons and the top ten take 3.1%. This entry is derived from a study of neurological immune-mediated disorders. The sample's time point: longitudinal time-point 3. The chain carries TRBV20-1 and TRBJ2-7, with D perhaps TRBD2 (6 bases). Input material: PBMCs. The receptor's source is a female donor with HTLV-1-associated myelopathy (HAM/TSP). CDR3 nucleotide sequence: TGCAGTGCTGCGTTACCCCGGGGGACGGACTACGAGCAGTACTTC. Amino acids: CSAALPRGTDYEQYF.